The rows below give T cell receptor beta chains drawn from one sample of a study of early T cells in non-severe SARS-CoV-2 infection. TCRdb reanalysed the 5' RACE reads using MiXCR and keeps one entry per CDR3 protein. The sample yields approximately 40,000 distinct CDR3 sequences, 5.5% to 7.5% seen once. This sample comprised whole blood, obtained at baseline. The receptors come from an adult who was a healthcare worker with PCR-confirmed SARS-CoV-2 infection or an uninfected control (not recorded which). Both conserved end residues are part of each CDR3. D genes are given only for firm matches. The size entry is marked missing in some rows and otherwise reads once, few, many or a size class.

- TRBJ2-2 TRBV19 few TGTGCCAGTAGTAATCGAGGCGCCGGGGAGCTGTTTTTT CASSNRGAGELFF
- TRBJ1-6 TRBV25-1 - TGTGCCAGCAGTAACAGGGTCAGCTCCTATAATTCACCCCTCCACTTT CASSNRVSSYNSPLHF
- TRBJ2-5 TRBV12-3/TRBV12-4 few TGTGCCAGCAGTTTGGTTAGCCGGCAAGAGACCCAGTACTTC CASSLVSRQETQYF
- TRBJ2-1 TRBV10-2 many TGCGCCAGCGGGCCGTCGGGGCCCTATGAGCAGTTCTTC CASGPSGPYEQFF
TRBD1 TRBJ2-7 TRBV28 many TGTGCCAGCAGGCGGGACAGGGGGCGCGATGTCGAGCAGTACTTC CASRRDRGRDVEQYF
- TRBJ2-3 TRBV7-2 - TGTGCCAGCAGCAAAGATCCGGGACAAAAATTGTTTGGCACAGATACGCAGTATTTT CASSKDPGQKLFGTDTQYF
- TRBJ2-5 TRBV5-1 - TGCGCCAGCAGCTCTGCCCCGCCAGAAGAGACCCAGTACTTC CASSSAPPEETQYF
- TRBJ2-7 TRBV11-2 - TGTGCCAGCAGCCTAACAGATTACGAGCAGTACTTC CASSLTDYEQYF
- TRBJ1-4 TRBV6-1 - TGTGCCAGCAGCGGACAGTCGAATGAAAAACTGTTTTTT CASSGQSNEKLFF
- TRBJ2-3 TRBV7-2 few TGTGCCAGCAGCTTAACGGGTATCCTTCTAGATACGCAGTATTTT CASSLTGILLDTQYF